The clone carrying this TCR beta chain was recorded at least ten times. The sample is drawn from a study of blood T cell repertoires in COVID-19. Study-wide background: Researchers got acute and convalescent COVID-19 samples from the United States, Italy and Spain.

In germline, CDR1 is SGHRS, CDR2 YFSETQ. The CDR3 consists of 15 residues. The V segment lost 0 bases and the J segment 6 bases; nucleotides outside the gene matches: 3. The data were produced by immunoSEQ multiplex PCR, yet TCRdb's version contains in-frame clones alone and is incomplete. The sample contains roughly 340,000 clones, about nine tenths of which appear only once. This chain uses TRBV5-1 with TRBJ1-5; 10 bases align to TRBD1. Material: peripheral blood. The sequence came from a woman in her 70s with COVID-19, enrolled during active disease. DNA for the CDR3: TGCGCCAGCAGCTTGGAAGGGACAGGGGCTCAGCCCCAGCATTTT. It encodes CASSLEGTGAQPQHF.